The present entry profiles one T cell receptor (beta chain) with its context. CDR1 is MDHEN, CDR2 SYDVKM, per germline. The CDR3 covers 16 residues. The trim removed 1 base at V and 10 bases at J, leaving 9 bases unmatched. Data came from immunoSEQ multiplex PCR; TCRdb stores just in-frame clones and leaves some out. This sample yields about 120,000 clones, of which 92% are seen a single time; approximately 1.4% belongs to the top ten. The data were taken from a study of T cell changes during pregnancy in multiple sclerosis. Sequencing used peripheral blood, obtained in the third trimester of pregnancy. The V call is TRBV28, the J call TRBJ1-4; TRBD1 matches at 10 bases. This clonotype was sampled from a female donor with multiple sclerosis, enrolled in a pregnancy study. The CDR3 DNA reads TGTGCCAGCAGTTTATCAGGACAGGGGGGTGGGGGAAAACTGTTTTTT. It yields the protein CASSLSGQGGGGKLFF.